The 23 T cell receptor beta chains reported below all come from one sample, sequenced in a study of Ad26.COV2.S vaccination and SARS-CoV-2 variants. The sample's treatment: around 19 received Ad26.COV2.S at low or high dose, single or two shots; roughly 5 received placebo; per-sample allocation not given. Each sample was drawn 63 days after the first injection (of vaccine or placebo). TCRdb keeps only in-frame clones here, not all; method: immunoSEQ multiplex PCR. The sample lists about 330,000 clones; 90% were seen once. Specimen: peripheral blood, collected in a trial of Ad26.COV2.S vaccine versus placebo. The receptors come from a person aged 18-65 years who received the Ad26.COV2.S COVID-19 vaccine or a placebo.

In DNA, the CDR3 is TGTGCCAGTAAGGAGGACGCCAGGGGGACCTACGAGCAGTACTTC. Translated: CASKEDARGTYEQYF. The chain combines TRBV19 with TRBJ2-7; 7 nucleotides match TRBD1. The CDR3 has 15 amino acids. CDR1 is LNHDA and CDR2 is SQIVND in the germline V gene (reference sequence). Trimming took 7 bases from V and 2 from J; bases not matched to a gene: 11.

A word on this clone: Different DNA sequences within this sample yield the same CDR3. This chain connects TRBV18 to TRBJ1-4; 11 bases fit TRBD1. Per the germline V gene, CDR1 is KGHSH and CDR2 is LQKENI. The CDR3 runs 15 residues. The J segment lost 8 bases and the V segment lost 3 bases, leaving 5 bases of the junction unmatched. The CDR3 sequence: CASSPPGQGGEKLFF. The DNA for the CDR3 is TGTGCCAGCTCACCGCCGGGACAGGGGGGGGAAAAACTGTTTTTT.

The V and J genes are TRBV7-6 and TRBJ2-1; perhaps TRBD1 as D (5 bases). V lost 5 bases and J lost 2, with 16 bases in between. Germline V gives CDR1 SGHVS, CDR2 FNYEAQ. This CDR3 is built from 16 residues. The CDR3 DNA is TGTGCCAGCAGCCCGACAGAGCATTTTACCTACAATGAGCAGTTCTTC. The encoded protein is CASSPTEHFTYNEQFF.

This chain connects TRBV5-1 to TRBJ1-2; 9 nucleotides align to TRBD1. The V segment lost 5 bases and the J segment 4 bases; nucleotides outside the gene matches: 3. The germline gives CDR1 SGHRS, CDR2 YFSETQ. This CDR3 region has 13 residues. CDR3 region: CASSGTGTYGYTF. Here the CDR3 DNA reads TGCGCCAGCAGTGGGACAGGGACCTATGGCTACACCTTC.

This clone was seen a single time. The rearrangement joins TRBV6-1 to TRBJ1-1; possibly TRBD1 for D (6 bases). Trimming pared 5 bases from V and 8 bases from J, leaving 15 bases between. The CDR3 consists of 13 residues. Per the germline V gene, CDR1 is MNHNS and CDR2 is SASEGT. CDR3 region: CASSPTGPWEAFF. In DNA, the CDR3 is TGTGCCAGCAGTCCAACAGGGCCCTGGGAAGCTTTCTTT.

This chain uses TRBV7-9 with TRBJ2-7, with TRBD2 matching over 14 bases. Germline V gene lookup returns CDR1 SEHNR and CDR2 FQNEAQ (reference sequence). The CDR3 extends over 18 amino acids. V gave up 5 bases and J gave up 5 bases; unmatched junction bases: 14. The DNA for the CDR3 is TGTGCCAGCAGCCCACGGACTAGCGGGGGGCATCACGGAGACGAGCAGTACTTC. Protein product: CASSPRTSGGHHGDEQYF.

The genes are TRBV7-7 and TRBJ2-2; D gene unclear. From germline, CDR1 is SSHAT and CDR2 FNYEAQ (reference sequence). V lost 7 bases and J lost 0, with 12 bases in between. This CDR3 region has 15 residues. CDR3 sequence reads: CASNPLPANTGELFF. The DNA of the CDR3 is TGTGCCAGCAATCCCTTACCTGCGAACACCGGGGAGCTGTTTTTT.

The CDR3 region is CASSQEGGDLWETQYF. CDR3 coding DNA: TGCGCCAGCAGCCAAGAAGGGGGAGATCTTTGGGAGACCCAGTACTTC. This rearrangement joins TRBV4-1 to TRBJ2-5; tentatively, D is TRBD1 (6 bases). V was trimmed by 0 bases and J by 5 bases, leaving 16 bases between them. Germline V gene sequence: CDR1 MGHRA, CDR2 YSYEKL. The length of the CDR3 is 16 residues.

V usage is TRBV5-4 and J usage is TRBJ2-7; TRBD1 is a possible D gene (6 bases). Germline CDR1 and CDR2: SGHNT and YYREEE (reference sequence). V shed 3 bases and J shed 2 bases, with 9 bases lying between them. The CDR3 totals 13 residues. CDR3 loop: CASSSDSPYEQYF. The CDR3 DNA sequence: TGTGCCAGCAGCTCGGACAGTCCCTACGAGCAGTACTTC.

The V and J genes are TRBV11-1 and TRBJ1-1; D is possibly TRBD1 (5 bases). V was cut by 5 bases and J by 0 bases, with 13 bases left in between. The CDR3 covers 15 residues. Per the germline V gene, CDR1 is SGHAT and CDR2 is FQDESV (reference sequence). The CDR3 bases are TGTGCCAGCAGCCACGCCGGGGGGATGAACACTGAAGCTTTCTTT. It is translated as CASSHAGGMNTEAFF.

The V call is TRBV4-3, the J call TRBJ1-2, with D uncertain. Germline V gene lookup returns CDR1 LGHNA and CDR2 YSLEER. CDR3 size: 17 residues. V was clipped by 0 bases and J by 5 bases, with 19 bases between them. The CDR3 DNA reads TGCGCCAGCAGCCAAGATCCGGAGGGCTCCGTCCTTTATGGCTACACCTTC. Translation gives CASSQDPEGSVLYGYTF.

This sequence joins TRBV19 and TRBJ1-1; D might be TRBD1 (5 bases). The CDR3 runs 17 residues. V lost 1 base, J lost 1 base, and 16 bases lay in between. From germline, CDR1 is LNHDA and CDR2 SQIVND (reference sequence). CDR3 bases: TGTGCCAGTAGTATAGGCGTAGAGGGGCAAAGGAACACTGAAGCTTTCTTT. This gives the protein CASSIGVEGQRNTEAFF.

The chain combines TRBV29-1 with TRBJ1-3, with 8 positions matching TRBD1. The germline CDR1 and CDR2 sequences are SQVTM and ANQGSEA. The CDR3 consists of 11 residues. V dropped 7 bases and J dropped 7; count of bases not matched to a gene: 3. CDR3 region: CSGGQGNTIYF. The CDR3 DNA reads as TGCAGCGGTGGACAGGGTAACACCATATATTTT. Based on the CDR3 plus reference TRBV29-1 and TRBJ1-3, the full variable domain is SAVISQKPSRDICQRGTSLTIQCQVDSQVTMMFWYRQQPGQSLTLIATANQGSEATYESGFVIDKFPISRPNLTFSTLTVSNMSPEDSSIYLCSGGQGNTIYFGEGSWLTVV.

This clone turned up a few times. V usage is TRBV13 and J usage is TRBJ1-6; 10 bases fit TRBD1. Germline CDR1 is PRHDT and CDR2 is FYEKMQ (reference sequence). The CDR3 spans 17 residues. Trimming took 6 bases from V and 7 from J; bases not matched to a gene: 12. The CDR3 protein is CASSFRTGGMGNSPLHF. The CDR3 bases are TGTGCCAGCAGTTTTAGGACAGGGGGTATGGGGAATTCACCCCTCCACTTT.

The chain recombines TRBV7-2 with TRBJ1-1, with a tentative D call TRBD1 (5 bases). Trimming removed 1 base at V and 7 bases at J, with 19 bases between. Germline CDR1 reads SGHTA; CDR2 reads FQGNSA. The CDR3 length is 16 residues. CDR3 bases: TGTGCCAGCAGCTTAGGGGGGAGGATCCCGGGGCTTGAAGCTTTCTTT. Protein: CASSLGGRIPGLEAFF.

This clone showed up just a few times. The V gene is TRBV11-3, the J gene TRBJ2-1; 11 bases fit TRBD2. This CDR3 contains 15 residues. From germline, CDR1 is SGHNT and CDR2 YENEEA. V shed 5 bases and J 8 bases; nucleotides not matched to a gene: 8. CDR3 sequence (DNA): TGTGCCAGCAGCGGGGGACTAGCGGAGGTCGATGAGCAGTTCTTC. It encodes CASSGGLAEVDEQFF.

In nucleotides, the CDR3 is TGTGCCAGCAGTCCGGACGTAGGGGAAGTGAACACTGAAGCTTTCTTT. Translating gives CASSPDVGEVNTEAFF. This chain uses TRBV5-6 with TRBJ1-1; D may be TRBD1 (5 bases). The CDR3 is 16 amino acids. Trimming shortened V by 5 bases and J by 0 bases, and 17 bases separated the two germline ends. Germline CDR1 reads SGHDT; CDR2 reads YYEEEE.

The J gene is TRBJ1-1, the V gene TRBV27, with a weak D call TRBD1 (6 bases). In germline, CDR1 is MNHEY, CDR2 SMNVEV (reference sequence). Deletions cut 8 bases from V and 7 bases from J, with 14 bases between. CDR3 length: 12 amino acids. CDR3 sequence reads: CASSNQGSEAFF. Here the CDR3 DNA reads TGTGCCAGCTCCAACCAGGGGAGTGAAGCTTTCTTT.

The chain has TRBV5-6 and TRBJ2-7; D is possibly TRBD1 (5 bases). The ends were cut back, 4 bases at V and 3 bases at J, with 17 bases in the middle. The CDR3 totals 15 residues. CDR1 is SGHDT and CDR2 is YYEEEE in the germline V gene. DNA of the CDR3: TGTGCCAGCAGCGCGAAGCAGGGAAGAGTCTACGAGCAGTACTTC. The encoded protein is CASSAKQGRVYEQYF.

The chain recombines TRBV9 with TRBJ2-3; 10 bases are a match to TRBD2. With 0 bases clipped from V and 4 bases from J, the junction kept 14 bases outside the gene matches. The CDR3 runs to 19 residues. Per the germline V gene, CDR1 is SGDLS and CDR2 is YYNGEE. For the CDR3, the DNA is TGTGCCAGCAGCGTAGATCGAGCGACTAGCGGGCGTCATCCAGATACGCAGTATTTT. This sequence encodes CASSVDRATSGRHPDTQYF.

The chain carries TRBV27 and TRBJ1-2, with TRBD1 as a possible D gene (5 bases). With 8 bases removed from V and 8 bases from J, the gap between germline ends came to 15 bases. This CDR3 contains 12 residues. CDR1 is MNHEY and CDR2 is SMNVEV in the germline V gene (reference sequence). CDR3 region: CASSTGTRGYTF. The DNA for the CDR3 is TGTGCCAGCTCGACCGGGACCAGGGGCTACACCTTC.

V usage is TRBV13 and J usage is TRBJ1-2; D remains ambiguous. Germline CDR1 reads PRHDT; CDR2 reads FYEKMQ (reference sequence). The ends were cut back, 2 bases at V and 8 bases at J, with 15 bases in the middle. The CDR3 contains 14 residues. Here the CDR3 DNA reads TGTGCCAGCAGCTTATACCCCCAGCCTAGCGGCTACACCTTC. Translation: CASSLYPQPSGYTF.

The CDR3 DNA follows: TGCGCCAGCAGCTTTAAGGCCGCCGAGACCCAGTACTTC. It is translated as CASSFKAAETQYF. The chain joins TRBV5-1 to TRBJ2-5; no clear D. The germline CDR1 and CDR2 sequences are SGHRS and YFSETQ. Trimming left V 2 bases short and J 5 bases short, with 10 bases between. The CDR3 runs to 13 residues.